The clone carrying this TCR beta chain has a handful of counts. Its antigen is still unknown. These data belong to a study of regulatory and conventional T cells in RAG deficiency. Study-level results: Omenn patients showed >75% Treg-Tconv overlap and shorter CDR3 lengths. Shannon entropy fell and Simpson indices rose in RAG-deficient patients.

CDR3 length equals 15 residues. In germline, CDR1 is LNHDA, CDR2 SQIVND (reference sequence). With 4 bases removed from V and 9 bases from J, the gap between germline ends came to 22 bases. Conventional CD4+ T cells were sorted from blood as CD25-low CD127-high cells. Repertoires were generated with immunoSEQ multiplex PCR, while TCRdb's copy carries only in-frame clones and drops some. The sample lists fewer than 40,000 clones, about 80% occurring once. The sample was also reused in another study, on regulatory T cells. From that report: Amplification used 52 TRBV primers and 13 TRBJ primers. Regulatory T cells showed the strongest V-J pair restriction and V/J gene skewing among patient repertoires.

Sequenced material: CD4+ effector T cells sorted from blood. V and J are TRBV19 and TRBJ2-7; D unclear. The clonotype originates from a human donor in good health. The CDR3 here is CASSNYIGDSSRQYF. As DNA, the CDR3 is TGTGCCAGTAGTAACTATATTGGAGACTCATCCCGGCAGTACTTC.